Sequencing of this TCR beta chain was carried out in a study of blood T cell repertoires in COVID-19. TCRdb keeps only in-frame clones here, not all; method: immunoSEQ multiplex PCR. The sample has 350,000 to 450,000 clones, around 84% seen once. With 4 bases clipped from V and 3 bases from J, the junction kept 6 bases outside the gene matches. CDR1 is MGHDK, CDR2 SYGVNS, per germline. This CDR3 has 14 amino acids. Source material: peripheral blood. V gene TRBV25-1 combines with J gene TRBJ2-7, with 7 bases that match TRBD1. This sequence was found in a woman aged 18-30 years with acute or convalescent COVID-19. The CDR3 is CASSVGNRGYEQYF. The CDR3 bases are TGTGCCAGCAGTGTTGGGAACAGGGGCTACGAGCAGTACTTC.